These 31 T cell receptor beta chains originate from one sample sequenced in a study of early T cells in non-severe SARS-CoV-2 infection. MiXCR was run by TCRdb on the 5' RACE reads, yielding one entry per CDR3 protein. In the table there are about 30,000 distinct CDR3 sequences, around 7% of which are singletons. Sequencing was done on a sample of whole blood. The receptors come from an adult who was a healthcare worker with PCR-confirmed SARS-CoV-2 infection or an uninfected control (not recorded which).

This clonotype came up many times. The CDR3 nucleotides are TGTGCCAGCAGGCAGGGGCCAACTCTTAACGAAGCTTTCTTT. It yields the protein CASRQGPTLNEAFF. The J gene is TRBJ1-1, the V gene TRBV6-2 or TRBV6-3, with a tentative D call TRBD1 (6 bases). V was cut by 6 bases and J by 8 bases, with 19 bases left in between. This CDR3 region has 14 residues. The germline gives CDR1 MNHEY, CDR2 SVGEGT.

This clonotype was recorded many times. This chain joins TRBV7-8 and TRBJ2-3; no firm D call. The CDR3 has 12 amino acids. Germline assignment: CDR1 SGHVS and CDR2 FQNEAQ. Between the trimmed V and J ends, which lost 4 bases and 2 bases, there was a span of 4 bases. The CDR3 DNA follows: TGTGCCAGCAGCTCCACCACAGATACGCAGTATTTT. Translated: CASSSTTDTQYF.

This clonotype was seen at least ten times. The gene calls are TRBV7-2 and TRBJ2-1; 13 nucleotides match TRBD2. This CDR3 has 15 residues. V trimming: 4 bases; J trimming: 7 bases; junction bases outside the gene matches: 4. CDR1 is SGHTA, CDR2 FQGNSA, per germline. The CDR3 loop reads CASSSRTSGRNEQFF. The CDR3 DNA is TGTGCCAGCAGCTCGCGGACTAGCGGGAGAAATGAGCAGTTCTTC.

This clonotype occurred many times. The chain is built from TRBV9 and TRBJ2-5, with TRBD2 identical over 7 bases. The CDR3 is 14 residues long. Germline values: CDR1 SGDLS, CDR2 YYNGEE. Losses at the gene ends were 4 bases for V and 5 bases for J; bases not matched to a gene: 8. Written as DNA, the CDR3 is TGTGCCAGCAGCCCAACGACTAGCAGGGAGACCCAGTACTTC. Translated: CASSPTTSRETQYF.

This clonotype was observed a handful of times. The rearrangement joins TRBV28 to TRBJ2-7; D is unclear. Trimming left V 2 bases short and J 5 bases short, with 7 bases between. The CDR3 is 12 amino acids. The V gene's germline CDR1 is MDHEN and CDR2 SYDVKM. The chain's CDR3 is CASSLSGDEQYF. The CDR3 nucleotides are TGTGCCAGCAGTTTAAGTGGGGACGAGCAGTACTTC.

Details on this clonotype: This may arise from a read error, as a much more abundant clone is one base away. This chain links TRBV10-3 with TRBJ1-1; 10 nucleotides align to TRBD1. From germline, CDR1 is ENHRY and CDR2 SYGVKD. This CDR3 spans 14 amino acids. This CDR3 is CTISEDRGDTEAFF. DNA of the CDR3: TGTACCATCAGTGAGGACAGGGGGGACACTGAAGCTTTCTTT.

This clonotype was observed many times. The chain couples TRBV29-1 to TRBJ2-7; 9 nucleotides align to TRBD1. The germline V gene encodes CDR1 SQVTM and CDR2 ANQGSEA. V dropped 5 bases and J dropped 2; count of bases not matched to a gene: 7. There are 14 residues in the CDR3. The CDR3 reads CSVRGGTGTYEQYF. CDR3 DNA: TGCAGCGTTAGAGGTGGGACAGGGACCTACGAGCAGTACTTC.

The chain couples TRBV4-2 to TRBJ2-2; 7 nucleotides match TRBD1. Germline V gene sequence: CDR1 LGHNA, CDR2 YNFKEQ. Trimming removed 5 bases from V and 4 bases from J; junction bases left unmatched: 7. CDR3 length: 15 residues. The CDR3 DNA follows: TGTGCCAGCAGCATACGACAGGGAAGCACCGGGGAGCTGTTTTTT. It is translated as CASSIRQGSTGELFF.

This clonotype was counted ten times or more. The chain links TRBV20-1 to TRBJ2-1, with 9 bases lining up with TRBD1. Germline V gene lookup returns CDR1 DFQATT and CDR2 SNEGSKA (reference sequence). The CDR3 is made up of 12 amino acids. V trimming: 5 bases; J trimming: 7 bases; junction bases outside the gene matches: 3. The CDR3 spells CSAGTGWNEQFF. In nucleotides, the CDR3 is TGCAGTGCTGGGACAGGGTGGAATGAGCAGTTCTTC.

This chain uses TRBV6-5 with TRBJ2-2; tentatively, D is TRBD2 (5 bases). The V gene's germline CDR1 is MNHEY and CDR2 SVGAGI. V was cut by 2 bases and J by 3 bases, with 19 bases left in between. This CDR3 has 18 amino acids. As DNA, the CDR3 is TGTGCCAGCAGTTACGGGTCCAGAGGGAGTGGTGACACCGGGGAGCTGTTTTTT. This encodes CASSYGSRGSGDTGELFF.

V is TRBV20-1 and J is TRBJ1-5, with no clear D. Germline V gives CDR1 DFQATT, CDR2 SNEGSKA (reference sequence). The CDR3 consists of 14 residues. Trimming took 6 bases from V and 0 from J, leaving 12 bases between them. The chain's CDR3 is CSAPSSHSNQPQHF. In nucleotides, the CDR3 is TGCAGTGCCCCATCCAGCCATAGCAATCAGCCCCAGCATTTT.

This clonotype was picked up many times. CDR3 DNA sequence: TGTGCCTGGAGTGACCCCGGGAGTCTGATAGGAGATACGCAGTATTTT. It is translated as CAWSDPGSLIGDTQYF. The genes are TRBV30 and TRBJ2-3; tentative D call: TRBD2 (6 bases). V was cut by 1 base and J by 5 bases, with 19 bases left in between. This CDR3 is built from 16 residues. Germline V gene sequence: CDR1 GTSNPN, CDR2 SVGIG (reference sequence).

This clonotype has at least ten counts. The chain uses TRBV5-1 and TRBJ2-5, with D uncertain. The V gene lost 5 bases and the J gene lost 5 bases, with 10 bases spanning the gap. The CDR3 extends over 12 amino acids. From germline, CDR1 is SGHRS and CDR2 YFSETQ. CDR3 nucleotide sequence: TGCGCCAGCAGAGAGGATAGGGAGACCCAGTACTTC. This encodes CASREDRETQYF.

This clonotype was recorded at least ten times. The gene calls are TRBV11-2 and TRBJ2-7; 7 nucleotides match TRBD1. Germline CDR1 and CDR2: SGHAT and FQNNGV. J gave up 4 bases and V 5 bases, and 14 bases lay outside the gene matches. The length of the CDR3 is 16 residues. The CDR3 region is CASSEGTADLGYEQYF. The CDR3 nucleotides read TGTGCCAGCAGCGAAGGGACAGCCGACTTAGGGTACGAGCAGTACTTC.

This clonotype was counted ten times or more. The chain combines TRBV2 with TRBJ1-1; no firm D call. V dropped 3 bases and J dropped 1 base, with 6 bases sitting between them. There are 13 residues in the CDR3. CDR1 and CDR2 (germline): SNHLY, FYNNEI. The CDR3 is CASSDRWNTEAFF. The CDR3, as DNA: TGTGCCAGCAGTGACAGGTGGAACACTGAAGCTTTCTTT.

There are many counts of this clonotype. V gene TRBV20-1 combines with J gene TRBJ2-4; the D is unclear. Trimming stripped 3 bases from V and 0 bases from J, with 12 bases between. This CDR3 is built from 15 residues. In germline, CDR1 is DFQATT, CDR2 SNEGSKA (reference sequence). The CDR3 region has the DNA TGCAGTGCTAGTATGCGGTTTCTAGCCAAAAACATTCAGTACTTC. Protein sequence: CSASMRFLAKNIQYF.

Points on this clonotype: Just one base apart from a much larger clone, this may be a read error. This chain joins TRBV5-6 and TRBJ2-1, with TRBD2 matching over 9 bases. V trimming: 4 bases; J trimming: 5 bases; junction bases outside the gene matches: 10. Germline V gene sequence: CDR1 SGHDT, CDR2 YYEEEE. The length of the CDR3 is 16 residues. CDR3 sequence: CASSNMGLAGDNEQFF. CDR3 DNA sequence: TGTGCCAGCAGCAACATGGGACTAGCCGGTGACAATGAGCAGTTCTTC.

This clonotype was picked up many times. The rearrangement links TRBV6-2 or TRBV6-3 to TRBJ2-1, with D unclear. V lost 6 bases to trimming and J lost 6 bases, with 21 bases between them. The CDR3 consists of 16 residues. Germline CDR1 is MNHEY and CDR2 is SVGEGT. CDR3 sequence (DNA): TGTGCCAGCAGCCGACTGACCGCGACCCAGTCCAATGAGCAGTTCTTC. Translated, it gives CASSRLTATQSNEQFF.

V is TRBV7-9 and J is TRBJ2-3; 7 positions agree with TRBD1. J gave up 0 bases and V 5 bases, and 8 bases lay outside the gene matches. CDR3 length: 16 amino acids. Germline V gene data show CDR1 as SEHNR and CDR2 as FQNEAQ (reference sequence). The CDR3 DNA follows: TGTGCCAGCAGCGAGCCGGGACAGATAAGCACAGATACGCAGTATTTT. Translating gives CASSEPGQISTDTQYF.

This clonotype showed up many times. V usage is TRBV11-3 and J usage is TRBJ1-2; 7 bases agree with TRBD1. V shed 0 bases and J 4 bases; nucleotides not matched to a gene: 5. CDR3 length: 15 amino acids. Germline V lookup: CDR1 SGHNT, CDR2 YENEEA. The chain's CDR3 is CASSLDRTGSYGYTF. CDR3 bases: TGTGCCAGCAGCTTAGACCGGACAGGCTCCTATGGCTACACCTTC.

This clonotype came up many times. CDR3 coding DNA: TGCGCCAGCAGCCAAGAAGGAGGGAGGGATCAGCCCCAGCATTTT. It translates to CASSQEGGRDQPQHF. The chain links TRBV4-1 to TRBJ1-5; D ambiguous. V gave up 0 bases and J gave up 5 bases, with 11 bases separating them. The CDR3 length is 15 residues. Germline CDR1 reads MGHRA; CDR2 reads YSYEKL.

This clonotype was seen ten or more times. The chain links TRBV27 to TRBJ1-5; the match to TRBD1 covers 9 bases. The CDR3 has 15 residues. Germline V gene sequence: CDR1 MNHEY, CDR2 SMNVEV (reference sequence). V shed 6 bases and J 3 bases; nucleotides not matched to a gene: 6. CDR3 DNA sequence: TGTGCCAGCAGCTACACAGGGGGCGTCAATCAGCCCCAGCATTTT. Translating it yields CASSYTGGVNQPQHF.

This clonotype was recorded at least ten times. The V and J genes are TRBV9 and TRBJ2-1; 9 positions match TRBD2. This CDR3 region has 16 residues. The trim removed 4 bases at V and 4 bases at J, leaving 9 bases unmatched. Germline assignment: CDR1 SGDLS and CDR2 YYNGEE. CDR3 DNA: TGTGCCAGCAGCCCGACCGAGCGGGGGGCGTACAATGAGCAGTTCTTC. It translates to CASSPTERGAYNEQFF. Combining the CDR3 with reference TRBV9 and TRBJ2-1 gives the whole variable domain DSGVTQTPKHLITATGQRVTLRCSPRSGDLSVYWYQQSLDQGLQFLIQYYNGEERAKGNILERFSAQQFPDLHSELNLSSLELGDSALYFCASSPTERGAYNEQFFGPGTRLTVL.

In its sample, this clonotype was seen many times. The gene calls are TRBV5-1 and TRBJ2-5; D is ambiguous. Per the germline V gene, CDR1 is SGHRS and CDR2 is YFSETQ. Trimming removed 7 bases from V and 1 base from J, with 14 bases in between. This CDR3 region has 14 residues. This CDR3 is CASQINTIQETQYF. The CDR3 DNA reads TGCGCCAGCCAAATCAATACAATCCAAGAGACCCAGTACTTC.

Many counts were recorded for this clonotype. This chain connects TRBV4-3 to TRBJ2-2; TRBD1 is a possible D gene (5 bases). CDR3 length equals 14 residues. V was shortened by 5 bases and J by 5 bases, with 12 bases between the two germline ends. The germline gives CDR1 LGHNA, CDR2 YSLEER. CDR3 loop: CASSTTRVTGELFF. DNA for the CDR3: TGCGCCAGCAGCACAACCAGGGTGACCGGGGAGCTGTTTTTT.

At least ten counts were recorded for this clonotype. The rearrangement links TRBV19 to TRBJ1-1; D possibly corresponds to TRBD1 (6 bases). CDR3 size: 15 residues. Germline CDR1 LNHDA, CDR2 SQIVND (reference sequence). V shed 4 bases and J shed 0 bases, with 12 bases lying between them. CDR3 nucleotides: TGTGCCAGTAGTAGATCGACAGGTATGAACACTGAAGCTTTCTTT. It is translated as CASSRSTGMNTEAFF.

This clonotype was seen ten or more times. This rearrangement joins TRBV12-3 or TRBV12-4 to TRBJ1-1, with no clear D. V dropped 3 bases and J dropped 3 bases, with 8 bases sitting between them. The CDR3 totals 13 residues. CDR3 protein: CASSLFQDTEAFF. The CDR3, as DNA: TGTGCCAGCAGTTTGTTCCAGGACACTGAAGCTTTCTTT.

This clonotype was seen at least ten times. V and J are TRBV7-8 and TRBJ2-1; 12 bases are shared with TRBD2. Trimming cost V 1 base and J 12 bases; bases outside gene matches: 7. CDR1 SGHVS and CDR2 FQNEAQ come from the germline V gene. The CDR3 sequence is 15 residues long. CDR3 nucleotides: TGTGCCAGCAGCTTAGACTCGGGACTAGCGGGCGGGCAGTTCTTC. Encoded protein: CASSLDSGLAGGQFF.

This clonotype was detected a few times. The chain has TRBV5-1 and TRBJ2-3; D gene unclear. Germline V gives CDR1 SGHRS, CDR2 YFSETQ. V dropped 4 bases and J dropped 2 bases, with 14 bases sitting between them. This CDR3 region has 15 residues. The CDR3 spells CASSQTASSTDTQYF. The CDR3 coding sequence is TGCGCCAGCAGCCAGACTGCCTCTTCCACAGATACGCAGTATTTT.

The chain recombines TRBV12-5 with TRBJ2-2; 12 bases map to TRBD1. After removal of 9 bases from V and 7 bases from J, the junction contained 9 bases not matched to a gene. The CDR3 is made up of 15 amino acids. In germline, CDR1 is LGHNT, CDR2 FRNRAP. This CDR3 reads CASQSGTGGFGELFF. DNA for the CDR3: TGTGCTAGCCAATCCGGGACAGGGGGCTTCGGGGAGCTGTTTTTT.

This clonotype has ten or more counts. CDR3 sequence reads: CASSIDDRVGGYTF. The CDR3 bases are TGTGCCAGCAGCATAGACGACAGGGTCGGTGGCTACACCTTC. The chain uses TRBV7-3 and TRBJ1-2; TRBD1 matches at 7 bases. The CDR3 has 14 amino acids. The germline gives CDR1 SGHTA, CDR2 FQGTGA. J gave up 7 bases and V 5 bases, and 10 bases lay outside the gene matches.